One and the same sample provided the 18 T cell receptor beta chains below, sequenced in a study of blood T cell repertoires in COVID-19. Assay: immunoSEQ multiplex PCR; the TCRdb copy retains only in-frame clones and omits some. The sample consists of approximately 38,000 clones, 70% to 90% of them appearing once. Sequenced sample: peripheral blood. The receptors were sampled from a man in his fifties or sixties with COVID-19, enrolled during active disease.

The rearrangement joins TRBV21-1 to TRBJ1-1; TRBD1, as called in the table, went unchecked against the DNA. TRBV21-1 is flagged as a pseudogene. The CDR3 contains 15 residues. CDR3 in amino acids: CASSGRQGPDTEAFF. The CDR3 DNA is TGTGCCAGCAGCGGCCGACAGGGTCCTGACACTGAAGCTTTCTTT.

The chain links TRBV7-9 to TRBJ2-2; possible D gene TRBD1, 6 bases. Trimming pared 5 bases from V and 5 bases from J, leaving 15 bases between. This CDR3 spans 15 amino acids. Germline-derived CDR1 and CDR2 are SEHNR and FQNEAQ (reference sequence). The CDR3 DNA sequence: TGTGCCAGCAGCGCCCGGACAGATCCTACCGGGGAGCTGTTTTTT. This translates into CASSARTDPTGELFF.

In this sample, this clone turned up once. V is TRBV29-1 and J is TRBJ2-3; 11 nucleotides agree with TRBD2. The length of the CDR3 is 15 residues. The germline CDR1 and CDR2 sequences are SQVTM and ANQGSEA. V lost 7 bases to trimming and J lost 6 bases; unmatched junction nucleotides: 12. The CDR3 DNA reads as TGCAGCGCCCCATCAACTAGCGGGAGCCCTGATACGCAGTATTTT. Amino acid sequence: CSAPSTSGSPDTQYF.

The rearrangement links TRBV28 to TRBJ1-3; 8 bases fit TRBD1. There are 15 residues in the CDR3. V lost 5 bases to trimming and J lost 2 bases; unmatched junction nucleotides: 5. CDR1 MDHEN and CDR2 SYDVKM come from the germline V gene. This CDR3 is CASSLPDRAGNTIYF. The CDR3 region has the DNA TGTGCCAGCAGTCTCCCGGACAGGGCTGGAAACACCATATATTTT.

The V gene is TRBV10-3, the J gene TRBJ1-2; 8 nucleotides line up with TRBD1. The CDR3 extends over 13 amino acids. V lost 5 bases and J lost 6; bases outside the gene matches: 5. Germline CDR1 ENHRY, CDR2 SYGVKD. The CDR3 loop is CAISPGQGDGYTF. Written as DNA, the CDR3 is TGTGCCATCAGTCCTGGACAGGGCGATGGCTACACCTTC.

The CDR3 protein is CASSLGTGSATNEKLFF. In DNA form, the CDR3 reads TGTGCCAGCAGCTTGGGGACAGGATCCGCAACTAATGAAAAACTGTTTTTT. The gene calls are TRBV5-4 and TRBJ1-4, with TRBD1 identical over 7 bases. Germline CDR1 reads SGHNT; CDR2 reads YYREEE (reference sequence). The CDR3 runs 17 residues. Trimming cost V 0 bases and J 0 bases; bases outside gene matches: 5.

V usage is TRBV4-1 and J usage is TRBJ1-1, with a weak D call TRBD1 (6 bases). The CDR3 is made up of 14 amino acids. Germline CDR1 reads MGHRA; CDR2 reads YSYEKL. Trimming left V 1 base short and J 6 bases short, with 12 bases between. The CDR3 loop is CASSQAPGAPEAFF. The CDR3 region has the DNA TGCGCCAGCAGCCAAGCACCAGGGGCCCCTGAAGCTTTCTTT.

J is TRBJ2-7 and V is TRBV3-1 (or the pseudogene TRBV3-2); TRBD1 aligns across 9 bases. The CDR3 is made up of 14 amino acids. Germline CDR1 and CDR2: LGHDT and YNNKEL (reference sequence). With V trimmed by 4 bases and J by 3 bases, 4 bases remained unmatched. The CDR3 DNA follows: TGTGCCAGCAGCCTGACGGGACAGGGCTACGAGCAGTACTTC. As protein: CASSLTGQGYEQYF.

The chain is built from TRBV27 and TRBJ2-1; D unclear. The germline gives CDR1 MNHEY, CDR2 SMNVEV (reference sequence). Between the trimmed V and J ends, which lost 5 bases and 8 bases, there was a span of 10 bases. This CDR3 contains 12 residues. The CDR3 reads CASSAQSDEQFF. As DNA, the CDR3 is TGTGCCAGCAGTGCACAGAGTGATGAGCAGTTCTTC.

The chain has TRBV6-5 and TRBJ1-3; D ambiguous. V was cut by 9 bases and J by 0 bases, with 12 bases left in between. CDR1 and CDR2 from the germline V gene are MNHEY and SVGAGI. CDR3 length: 14 residues. The DNA for the CDR3 is TGTGCCAGTCGGGAAGGGAGCTCTGGAAACACCATATATTTT. Amino acid sequence: CASREGSSGNTIYF.

This clone was counted only a few times. V usage is TRBV3-1 (or the pseudogene TRBV3-2) and J usage is TRBJ2-7, with D possibly being TRBD1 (5 bases). The CDR3 spans 13 residues. Germline V gives CDR1 LGHDT, CDR2 YNNKEL (reference sequence). Between the trimmed V and J ends, which lost 1 base and 6 bases, there was a span of 10 bases. The CDR3 reads CASSQVSGSEQYF. The CDR3 bases are TGTGCCAGCAGCCAAGTCTCAGGGTCCGAGCAGTACTTC.

The gene calls are TRBV7-9 and TRBJ1-2, with D possibly matching TRBD1 (6 bases). CDR1 SEHNR and CDR2 FQNEAQ come from the germline V gene (reference sequence). The V end was cut by 5 bases, the J end by 8 bases, with 15 bases between. The CDR3 has 13 residues. In DNA form, the CDR3 reads TGTGCCAGCAGCCGAGGCGGGGGGCACGGCTACACCTTC. Translated: CASSRGGGHGYTF.

J is TRBJ2-3 and V is TRBV3-1 (or the pseudogene TRBV3-2), with TRBD2 matching 9 bases. The ends lost 4 bases at V and 0 bases at J; junction bases unmatched: 5. CDR3 size: 16 residues. The germline V gene has CDR1 LGHDT and CDR2 YNNKEL (reference sequence). CDR3 sequence: CASSLLAGTSTDTQYF. CDR3 in DNA: TGTGCCAGCAGCCTCCTAGCGGGGACTAGCACAGATACGCAGTATTTT.

This clone was detected once. The chain employs TRBV3-1 (or the pseudogene TRBV3-2) and TRBJ1-2, with 10 bases identical to TRBD1. Germline loops: CDR1 LGHDT, CDR2 YNNKEL (reference sequence). CDR3 size: 14 residues. The trim removed 5 bases at V and 4 bases at J, leaving 4 bases unmatched. CDR3 in amino acids: CASSLGQGTYGYTF. As DNA, the CDR3 is TGTGCCAGCAGCTTGGGACAGGGGACCTATGGCTACACCTTC.

The chain joins TRBV19 to TRBJ2-7; 13 bases agree with TRBD2. Germline values: CDR1 LNHDA, CDR2 SQIVND (reference sequence). Trimming cost V 8 bases and J 3 bases; bases outside gene matches: 10. The CDR3 totals 16 residues. CDR3 in amino acids: CASGTSGTPGVYEQYF. The DNA for the CDR3 is TGTGCCAGTGGGACTAGCGGGACTCCTGGGGTCTACGAGCAGTACTTC. Full variable domain (rest looked up from reference TRBV19 and TRBJ2-7): DGGITQSPKYLFRKEGQNVTLSCEQNLNHDAMYWYRQDPGQGLRLIYYSQIVNDFQKGDIAEGYSVSREKKESFPLTVTSAQKNPTAFYLCASGTSGTPGVYEQYFGPGTRLTVT.

The V call is TRBV5-1, the J call TRBJ2-5, with a weak D call TRBD2 (6 bases). V was clipped by 4 bases and J by 5 bases, with 18 bases between them. CDR3 size: 15 residues. CDR1 is SGHRS, CDR2 YFSETQ, per germline. The CDR3 sequence is CASSAAASVGETQYF. CDR3 nucleotides: TGCGCCAGCAGCGCCGCCGCTAGCGTTGGGGAGACCCAGTACTTC.

J is TRBJ1-5 and V is TRBV29-1; D is possibly TRBD1 (6 bases). The V gene's germline CDR1 is SQVTM and CDR2 ANQGSEA. CDR3 length: 14 amino acids. V lost 5 bases to trimming and J lost 4 bases, with 15 bases between them. The CDR3 DNA sequence: TGCAGCGTTACACAGGGAACTGCAAATCAGCCCCAGCATTTT. This sequence encodes CSVTQGTANQPQHF.

This rearrangement joins TRBV13 to TRBJ2-1; TRBD2 agrees at 9 bases. CDR3 size: 16 residues. V gave up 0 bases and J gave up 8 bases; unmatched junction bases: 8. Germline V gene data show CDR1 as PRHDT and CDR2 as FYEKMQ (reference sequence). The CDR3 DNA is TGTGCCAGCAGCTTAGGAGGTCTAGCGGGATTAGATGAGCAGTTCTTC. Its translation: CASSLGGLAGLDEQFF.